This T cell receptor beta chain was documented in a study of graft-versus-host responses after intestinal transplantation. About the research overall: Among the recipients, transplants were multivisceral, liver-intestinal, or isolated intestinal.

Trimming pared 10 bases from V and 7 bases from J, leaving 17 bases between. The CDR3 spans 12 residues. Sequenced by immunoSEQ multiplex PCR; TCRdb stores in-frame clones only, minus some. This table has 100,000 or so clones, 91% appearing once. Study-level points and caveats: Present in recipient marrow, GvH clones included some that appeared first in ileum or blood. Patients who carried graft-donor T cell macrochimerism also had high graft-versus-host to host-versus-graft clonal ratios in their allografts. Levels of circulating GvH clones at their peak were associated with early post-transplant HvG declines.

Turning to this clone: The antigen remains unidentified.

This receptor was obtained from a human donor who was the organ donor for an intestinal transplant. The gene calls are TRBV5-3 and TRBJ1-2; D is possibly TRBD1 (5 bases). TRBV5-3 is an ORF, with its function uncertain. The material was unstimulated CD4+ T cells sorted from spleen or lymph node cells, obtained before transplant. The CDR3 is CAGGRGGSGYTF. CDR3 coding DNA: TGTGCCGGTGGCCGGGGGGGAAGTGGCTACACCTTC.